This TCR beta chain was identified in a study of Graves' ophthalmopathy and Graves' hyperthyroidism. Study background: Sampling took place at initial diagnosis, with peripheral blood obtained before any treatment.

Scientists amplified the TCR beta CDR3 regions from RNA transcripts. Amplification began with first-round RT-PCR using HTBI primers, then second-round multiplex PCR was performed. Each CDR3 protein gets one entry after TCRdb re-called the multiplex PCR reads with MiXCR. The table lists around 400,000 distinct CDR3 sequences, around 21% of them singletons. The CDR3 totals 13 residues. Trimming took off 5 bases at V and 5 bases at J, with 13 bases between the two ends. Among the exclusions were patients with other autoimmune diseases, uncontrolled infections, pregnancy or lactation. Clinical symptoms, serum thyroxine, TRAb, thyroid ultrasound and orbital computed tomography formed the basis of diagnosis. PBMCs had their origin in fresh peripheral blood (over 8.5 ml).

The chain is built from TRBV12-3 or TRBV12-4 and TRBJ2-7; possibly TRBD1 or TRBD2 for D (6 bases each). This TCR was sampled from a woman aged 18-29 years with stable Graves' hyperthyroidism. Sequences were obtained from peripheral blood. In DNA form, the CDR3 reads TGTGCCAGCAGTGCCGCCGGGGGCCACGAGCAGTACTTC. This translates into CASSAAGGHEQYF.